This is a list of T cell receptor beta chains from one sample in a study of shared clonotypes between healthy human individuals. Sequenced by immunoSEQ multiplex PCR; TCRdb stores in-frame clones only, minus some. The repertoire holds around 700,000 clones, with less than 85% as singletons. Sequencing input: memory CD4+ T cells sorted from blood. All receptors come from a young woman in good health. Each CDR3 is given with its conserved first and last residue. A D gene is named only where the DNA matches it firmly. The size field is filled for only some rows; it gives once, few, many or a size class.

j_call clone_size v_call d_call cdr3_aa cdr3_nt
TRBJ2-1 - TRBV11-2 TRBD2 CASSSLRGEYNEQFF TGTGCCAGCAGCTCCCTCCGGGGGGAATACAATGAGCAGTTCTTC
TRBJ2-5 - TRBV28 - CASSKTDQETQYF TGTGCCAGCAGTAAGACAGACCAAGAGACCCAGTACTTC
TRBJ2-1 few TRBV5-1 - CASSLSTSSYNEQFF TGCGCCAGCAGCTTGTCGACTAGCTCCTACAATGAGCAGTTCTTC
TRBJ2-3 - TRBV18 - CASSPVPEPDTQYF TGTGCCAGCTCACCGGTCCCGGAGCCAGATACGCAGTATTTT
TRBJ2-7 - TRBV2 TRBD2 CASSEGVAGTYEQYF TGTGCCAGCAGTGAAGGAGTAGCGGGAACCTACGAGCAGTACTTC
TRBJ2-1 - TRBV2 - CASSSDPYNEQFF TGTGCCAGCAGTTCAGATCCCTACAATGAGCAGTTCTTC
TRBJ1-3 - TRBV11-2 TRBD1 CASSSWTGDSGNTIYF TGTGCCAGCAGCTCCTGGACAGGGGACTCTGGAAACACCATATATTTT
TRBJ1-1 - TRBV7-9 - CASSSPDRNTEAFF TGTGCCAGCAGCTCCCCTGACAGGAACACTGAAGCTTTCTTT
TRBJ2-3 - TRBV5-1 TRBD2 CASSFSAGGADTQYF TGCGCCAGCAGCTTTTCAGCGGGAGGAGCAGATACGCAGTATTTT
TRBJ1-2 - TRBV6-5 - CASSTTGFGGYTF TGTGCCAGCAGCACCACAGGGTTTGGTGGCTACACCTTC
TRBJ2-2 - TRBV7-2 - CASSLMGQGMAGTGELFF TGTGCCAGCAGCTTAATGGGTCAGGGAATGGCCGGTACCGGGGAGCTGTTTTTT
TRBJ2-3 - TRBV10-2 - CASSEGRGHLGDTQYF TGCGCCAGCAGTGAAGGGCGGGGGCATTTAGGAGATACGCAGTATTTT
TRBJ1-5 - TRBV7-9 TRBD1 CASSSGQGFMPQHF TGTGCCAGCAGCTCAGGACAGGGCTTCATGCCCCAGCATTTT
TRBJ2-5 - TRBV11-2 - CASSHPKVETQYF TGTGCCAGCAGCCACCCGAAAGTAGAGACCCAGTACTTC
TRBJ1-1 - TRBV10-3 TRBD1 CAISQGEGTEAFF TGTGCCATCAGTCAGGGGGAGGGCACTGAAGCTTTCTTT
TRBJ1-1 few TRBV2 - CASIKEYNTEAFF TGTGCCAGCATTAAGGAGTACAACACTGAAGCTTTCTTT
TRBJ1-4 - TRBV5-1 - CASSRGRGVDEKLFF TGCGCCAGCAGCCGTGGGAGGGGAGTAGATGAAAAACTGTTTTTT
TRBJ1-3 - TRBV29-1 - CSAQTGSGNTIYF TGCAGCGCTCAAACGGGCTCTGGAAACACCATATATTTT
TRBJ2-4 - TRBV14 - CASSRLRGGNIQYF TGTGCCAGCAGCCGACTGCGGGGCGGGAACATTCAGTACTTC
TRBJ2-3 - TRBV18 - CASSPRLHTQYF TGTGCCAGCTCACCGAGACTACATACGCAGTATTTT
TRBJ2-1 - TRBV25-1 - CASSEVVGEQFF TGTGCCAGCAGTGAGGTAGTCGGTGAGCAGTTCTTC
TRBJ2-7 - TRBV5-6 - CASSLTGGTYEQYF TGTGCCAGCAGCTTAACTGGAGGAACCTACGAGCAGTACTTC
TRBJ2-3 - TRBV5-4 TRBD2 CASSPAPYYREADTQYF TGTGCCAGCAGCCCGGCCCCTTATTACCGGGAGGCAGATACGCAGTATTTT
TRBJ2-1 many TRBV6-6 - CASSLTTQGPVGEQFF TGTGCCAGCAGTCTCACGACCCAGGGGCCGGTGGGTGAGCAGTTCTTC
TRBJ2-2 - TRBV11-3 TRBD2 CASSSKPPPAGGTGELFF TGTGCCAGCAGCTCCAAACCCCCCCCGGCGGGAGGGACCGGGGAGCTGTTTTTT
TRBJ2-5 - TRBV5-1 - CASSLGTSRGRETQYF TGCGCCAGCAGCTTAGGGACCTCTAGGGGCCGAGAGACCCAGTACTTC
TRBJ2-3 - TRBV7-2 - CASSLVDSSTDTQYF TGTGCCAGCAGCTTAGTTGATAGCAGCACAGATACGCAGTATTTT
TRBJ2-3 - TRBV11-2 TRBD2 CASRGLAGGHTQYF TGTGCCAGCAGAGGCCTAGCGGGAGGCCATACGCAGTATTTT
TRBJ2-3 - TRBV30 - CAWSYWTTSTDTQYF TGTGCCTGGAGCTACTGGACTACTAGCACAGATACGCAGTATTTT
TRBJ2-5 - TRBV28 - CASSETGSQETQYF TGTGCCAGCAGTGAAACAGGGTCACAAGAGACCCAGTACTTC
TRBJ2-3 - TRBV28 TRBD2 CASSLPVAGGYTQYF TGTGCCAGCAGTTTGCCCGTAGCGGGAGGGTATACGCAGTATTTT
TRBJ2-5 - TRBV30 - CAWSVSQETQYF TGTGCCTGGAGTGTTTCCCAAGAGACCCAGTACTTC
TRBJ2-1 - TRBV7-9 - CASRLTGANEQFF TGTGCCAGCAGGTTGACAGGCGCAAATGAGCAGTTCTTC
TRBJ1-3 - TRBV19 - CASSRGDGPRGNTIYF TGTGCCAGTAGTAGGGGGGACGGACCCCGTGGAAACACCATATATTTT
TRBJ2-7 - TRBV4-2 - CASSQDILSTYEQYF TGTGCCAGCAGCCAAGATATCCTCTCGACCTACGAGCAGTACTTC
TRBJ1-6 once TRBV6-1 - CASSDRAGGGNSPLHF TGTGCCAGCAGTGATCGGGCGGGAGGCGGCAATTCACCCCTCCACTTT
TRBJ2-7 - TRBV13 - CASSVGITRDSLGGEQYF TGTGCCAGCAGCGTAGGCATAACCCGGGACTCCCTAGGCGGCGAGCAGTACTTC
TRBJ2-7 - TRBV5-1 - CASSRQGAGASYEQYF TGCGCCAGCAGCCGACAAGGAGCGGGTGCCTCCTACGAGCAGTACTTC
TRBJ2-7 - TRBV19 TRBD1 CASSIDPGQGYEQYF TGTGCCAGTAGTATAGATCCCGGACAGGGCTACGAGCAGTACTTC
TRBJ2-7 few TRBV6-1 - CASTRVGYEQYF TGTGCCAGCACCAGGGTAGGCTACGAGCAGTACTTC
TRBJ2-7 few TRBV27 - CASSKRPTTGEQYF TGTGCCAGCAGCAAAAGACCTACTACTGGCGAGCAGTACTTC
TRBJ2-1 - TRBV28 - CASSPPHRTHEQFF TGTGCCAGCAGCCCACCCCATCGTACCCATGAGCAGTTCTTC
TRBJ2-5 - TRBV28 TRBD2 CASSSSGANQETQYF TGTGCCAGCAGTTCTAGCGGAGCGAACCAAGAGACCCAGTACTTC
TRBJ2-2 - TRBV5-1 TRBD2 CASSLTSGRRANTGELFF TGCGCCAGCAGCTTGACTAGCGGGAGGCGAGCGAACACCGGGGAGCTGTTTTTT
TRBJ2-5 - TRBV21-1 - CASSKRLAGLQYQETQYF TGTGCCAGCAGCAAACGGCTAGCGGGGTTACAGTACCAAGAGACCCAGTACTTC
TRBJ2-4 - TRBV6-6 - CASSGPYTPGKNIQYF TGTGCCAGCAGTGGGCCTTATACGCCGGGCAAAAACATTCAGTACTTC
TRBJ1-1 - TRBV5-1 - CASSRTTENTEAFF TGCGCCAGCAGCAGGACGACCGAGAACACTGAAGCTTTCTTT
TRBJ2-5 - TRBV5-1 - CASSGGTEGSSQYF TGCGCCAGCAGCGGGGGGACCGAGGGGTCCTCCCAGTACTTC
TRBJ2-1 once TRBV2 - CASRWAVGSVGVF -
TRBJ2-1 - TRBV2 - CASSPRRDVSQNEQFF TGTGCCAGCAGTCCCCGTCGGGACGTATCCCAGAATGAGCAGTTCTTC
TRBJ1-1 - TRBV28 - CASSLGNLKAFF TGTGCCAGCAGTTTAGGCAATTTAAAAGCTTTCTTT
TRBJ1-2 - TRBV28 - CASSLLGGHGGGYTF TGTGCCAGCAGTTTATTGGGGGGGCACGGAGGAGGCTACACCTTC
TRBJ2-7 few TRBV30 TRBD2 CAWGLAGVEQYF TGTGCCTGGGGACTAGCGGGAGTCGAGCAGTACTTC
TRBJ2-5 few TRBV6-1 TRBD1 CASSTGQGDSSEQYF TGTGCCAGCAGTACTGGACAGGGAGACTCTAGTGAGCAGTACTTC